This is a list of T cell receptor beta chains from one sample in a study of stem cell transplantation in POMP-related autoinflammatory disease. The method was immunoSEQ multiplex PCR; TCRdb's version includes in-frame clones alone and lacks a portion of them. Of 25,000 to 30,000 clones listed, around four fifths are singletons. Source: CD4+ T cells from PBMCs, taken before stem cell transplantation. The receptors were gathered from a human donor with POMP-related autoinflammation and immune dysregulation (PRAID). Both conserved end residues are trimmed from each CDR3. Clone size is shown for a subset of rows, as once, few, many or a class of expanded clone.

v_gene: TRBV28; abundance: -; j_gene: TRBJ1-1; CDR3aa: ASRPPAVGNTEAF
v_gene: TRBV27; abundance: -; j_gene: TRBJ2-6; CDR3aa: ASSYRSWGSGANVLT
v_gene: TRBV2; abundance: -; j_gene: TRBJ1-2; CDR3aa: ASSEQGTNYGYT
v_gene: TRBV6-5; abundance: few; j_gene: TRBJ2-7; CDR3aa: ASSYVASGAHEQY
v_gene: TRBV6-5; abundance: -; j_gene: TRBJ1-2; CDR3aa: ASSGDSNFYGYT
v_gene: TRBV28; abundance: -; j_gene: TRBJ2-1; CDR3aa: ASSPSYNEQF
v_gene: TRBV14; abundance: -; j_gene: TRBJ2-3; CDR3aa: ASSQVRAAGGADTQY
v_gene: TRBV6-1; abundance: -; j_gene: TRBJ2-5; CDR3aa: ASSEGETQY
v_gene: TRBV4-1; abundance: -; j_gene: TRBJ2-1; CDR3aa: ASTPTSGTGGLGEQF
v_gene: TRBV5-1; abundance: -; j_gene: TRBJ2-3; CDR3aa: ASSWTDTDTQY
v_gene: TRBV7-9; abundance: -; j_gene: TRBJ2-1; CDR3aa: ASSLDSVRLARGEQF
v_gene: TRBV10-3; abundance: few; j_gene: TRBJ1-1; CDR3aa: AISEAGLNTEAF
v_gene: TRBV7-9; abundance: few; j_gene: TRBJ1-2; CDR3aa: ASRMDSFYGYT
v_gene: TRBV28; abundance: -; j_gene: TRBJ2-7; CDR3aa: ASSLREQY
v_gene: TRBV9; abundance: -; j_gene: TRBJ1-3; CDR3aa: ASSVASVRHSGNTIY
v_gene: TRBV9; abundance: -; j_gene: TRBJ2-3; CDR3aa: AGPGHPTDTQY
v_gene: TRBV5-4; abundance: -; j_gene: TRBJ1-2; CDR3aa: ASSLARGRQGIGGYT
v_gene: TRBV2; abundance: -; j_gene: TRBJ2-7; CDR3aa: ASRVSSGPREATSYEQY
v_gene: TRBV18; abundance: -; j_gene: TRBJ2-2; CDR3aa: ASPPGLAGSNTGELF
v_gene: TRBV29-1; abundance: -; j_gene: TRBJ1-2; CDR3aa: SAEQQGDGYT
v_gene: TRBV4-2; abundance: -; j_gene: TRBJ2-1; CDR3aa: ASSQDLLRGNEQF
v_gene: TRBV9; abundance: -; j_gene: TRBJ2-7; CDR3aa: ASSSGTGWEQQY
v_gene: TRBV7-8; abundance: -; j_gene: TRBJ2-5; CDR3aa: LRLSSQETQY
v_gene: TRBV11-2; abundance: -; j_gene: TRBJ2-7; CDR3aa: ASSPRRGTDSSYEQY
v_gene: TRBV7-2; abundance: -; j_gene: TRBJ2-2; CDR3aa: ASSAGLAVPGELF
v_gene: TRBV2; abundance: few; j_gene: TRBJ1-4; CDR3aa: ASSEARVGANEKLF
v_gene: TRBV6-5; abundance: -; j_gene: TRBJ1-2; CDR3aa: ASSYSRTSYT
v_gene: TRBV29-1; abundance: -; j_gene: TRBJ1-3; CDR3aa: SVEDLAVPGNTIY
v_gene: TRBV29-1; abundance: -; j_gene: TRBJ2-3; CDR3aa: SVDGDTQY
v_gene: TRBV2; abundance: -; j_gene: TRBJ1-3; CDR3aa: ASSRDRLNSGNTIY
v_gene: TRBV5-1; abundance: -; j_gene: TRBJ2-2; CDR3aa: ASSPETGGELF
v_gene: TRBV6-1; abundance: few; j_gene: TRBJ2-7; CDR3aa: ASLKSVGSYEQY
v_gene: TRBV4-1; abundance: -; j_gene: TRBJ2-7; CDR3aa: ASSQDLGTQNYEQY
v_gene: TRBV5-8; abundance: -; j_gene: TRBJ1-5; CDR3aa: ASSSGTGPSSNQPQH
v_gene: TRBV28; abundance: -; j_gene: TRBJ2-1; CDR3aa: ASSLLVTLFYNEQF
v_gene: TRBV18; abundance: -; j_gene: TRBJ1-1; CDR3aa: ASSSGENTEAF
v_gene: TRBV30; abundance: few; j_gene: TRBJ2-7; CDR3aa: AWIQPGLNVYEQY
v_gene: TRBV19; abundance: -; j_gene: TRBJ2-3; CDR3aa: ASSISVGRTPWDTQY
v_gene: TRBV18; abundance: -; j_gene: TRBJ1-1; CDR3aa: ASSPGVVMNTEAF